What follows are 3 T cell receptor beta chains derived from one specimen sequenced in a study of identical twins (dated by TCRdb to 2015 to 2016). The library was prepared using 5' RACE. Sequencing used an Illumina HiSeq 2000. In-frame beta chains were kept once TCRdb had trimmed the public reads at Q25 with fastp and called clones with MiXCR. Rows merge per CDR3 protein into single entries with the most common DNA and genes. The sample profile shows some 210,000 distinct CDR3 sequences; 15% to 20% of them were found once. Of the sample, 40% falls within the top ten clones. The data also belong to a second study, concerning T cells expressing NK-cell markers.

Sequencing was performed on CD8+ T cells sorted from blood. All receptors derive from a woman aged 18-29 years in good health.

This clonotype has only a few counts. The chain is built from TRBV20-1 and TRBJ1-2, with a possible D match to TRBD1 (6 bases). The germline CDR1 and CDR2 sequences are DFQATT and SNEGSKA (reference sequence). V was trimmed by 5 bases and J by 6 bases, leaving 13 bases between them. The CDR3 runs to 12 residues. The CDR3 loop reads CSAPGDLDGYTF. The CDR3, as DNA: TGCAGTGCTCCAGGGGATTTGGATGGCTACACCTTC.

The chain links TRBV5-1 to TRBJ2-1; 10 bases fit TRBD2. The CDR3 length is 16 residues. Germline V gene data show CDR1 as SGHRS and CDR2 as YFSETQ. Trimming took 3 bases from V and 7 from J; bases not matched to a gene: 10. CDR3 sequence (DNA): TGCGCCAGCAGCTCCCCCGGGACTAGCGTCTCAAATGAGCAGTTCTTC. Translating gives CASSSPGTSVSNEQFF.

V gene TRBV12-3 or TRBV12-4 combines with J gene TRBJ1-5, with D possibly matching TRBD1 (6 bases). V lost 7 bases and J 5 bases, leaving 15 bases between the germline ends. CDR3 length: 14 residues. The DNA for the CDR3 is TGTGCCAGCACCCCTGGCAGGGGTGATCAGCCCCAGCATTTT. Its translation: CASTPGRGDQPQHF.